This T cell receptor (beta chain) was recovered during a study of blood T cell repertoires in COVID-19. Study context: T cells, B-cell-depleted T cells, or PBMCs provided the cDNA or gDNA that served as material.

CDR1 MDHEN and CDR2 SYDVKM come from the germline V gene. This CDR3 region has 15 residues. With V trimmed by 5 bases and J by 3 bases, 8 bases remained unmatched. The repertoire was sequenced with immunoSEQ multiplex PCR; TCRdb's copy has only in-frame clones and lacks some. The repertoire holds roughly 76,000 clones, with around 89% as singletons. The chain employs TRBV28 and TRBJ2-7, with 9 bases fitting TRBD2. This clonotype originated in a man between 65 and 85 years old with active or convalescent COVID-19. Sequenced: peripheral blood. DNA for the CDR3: TGTGCCAGCAGTCAGACTAGCGGCTACCTCTACGAGCAGTACTTC. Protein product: CASSQTSGYLYEQYF.